A single T cell receptor beta chain is shown here with its context. As yet, its antigen is unknown. Germline V gives CDR1 MNHEY, CDR2 SMNVEV (reference sequence). The CDR3 length is 11 residues. V dropped 6 bases and J dropped 5 bases, with 8 bases sitting between them. The data belong to a study of cytomegalovirus exposure and HLA in healthy donors. Only in-frame clones appear in the TCRdb table, and some are missing; sequencing was by immunoSEQ multiplex PCR. The table shows fewer than 200,000 clones, with roughly 85% occurring only once. Study-wide results and caveats: There were some public TCRs occurring in many donors, but most TCR sequences were rare. As was reported, the classifier diagnosed cytomegalovirus status with high specificity and sensitivity.

Input material: PBMCs. The V call is TRBV27, the J call TRBJ2-7, with a tentative D call TRBD1 (5 bases). This sequence was found in a man between 18 and 29 years old in good health and CMV-seropositive. The CDR3 region has the DNA TGTGCCAGCAGGAAGACAGACGAGCAGTACTTC. Protein product: CASRKTDEQYF.